This T cell receptor beta chain comes out of a study of molecular identifiers for immune sequencing clone quantification. Study-wide points: Reportedly, one cell's Jurkat TCR RNA was detected within 1,100,000 naive CD8 cells. Identical TCR molecules sharing a barcode could underestimate highly expanded clone sizes.

Based on a CD8+CD4-CCR7+CD45RA+ profile, naive CD8 T cells were sorted. The CDR3 has 16 amino acids. Trimming shortened V by 3 bases and J by 5 bases, and 20 bases separated the two germline ends. Germline assignment: CDR1 MDHEN and CDR2 SYDVKM. Previously reported methods and listed TCR primers produced the bulk TCR libraries. TCRdb reprocessed the PCR reads with MiXCR, giving one entry per CDR3 protein. The sample holds more than 85,000 distinct CDR3 sequences, roughly a third seen once. A word on this clonotype: Its antigen is unknown.

The source material was naive CD8+ T cells from blood, with Jurkat cell RNA spiked in. Subset denoted: FACS-sorted CD8+CD4-CCR7+CD45RA+ naive T cells. The clonotype originates from a human donor in good health. Some libraries in this study had Jurkat cell RNA spiked in. The chain combines TRBV28 with TRBJ2-7; TRBD2 is a possible D gene (5 bases). The CDR3 DNA reads TGTGCCAGCAGTTTCTTTCCGGCCAGCGGAGGCAACGAGCAGTACTTC. It codes for CASSFFPASGGNEQYF.